These 20 T cell receptor beta chains came from one sample sequenced in a study of CD4 T cells in relation to SARS-CoV-2 and coronaviruses. Antigens for these TCRs are unknown. Profiling relied on immunoSEQ multiplex PCR, and the TCRdb table lists in-frame clones only, not all of them. Here the sample spans about 38,000 clones, under 80% being singletons. Sample: memory CD4+ T cells from PBMCs, cultured in vitro. The receptors were gathered from an adult with COVID-19.

The V and J genes are TRBV30 and TRBJ1-1, with TRBD1 as a possible D gene (5 bases). CDR3 length: 13 amino acids. V shed 0 bases and J shed 5 bases, with 10 bases lying between them. Germline V gene data show CDR1 as GTSNPN and CDR2 as SVGIG (reference sequence). CDR3: CAWSVDSYTEAFF. Written as DNA, the CDR3 is TGTGCCTGGAGTGTAGACAGCTATACTGAAGCTTTCTTT.

The CDR3 region is CASSSLGRLAKNIQYF. CDR3 nucleotides: TGCGCCAGCAGCTCCCTCGGGCGGCTAGCCAAAAACATTCAGTACTTC. This chain uses TRBV5-1 with TRBJ2-4, with unresolved D. The CDR3 is made up of 16 amino acids. Germline V gene lookup returns CDR1 SGHRS and CDR2 YFSETQ. V lost 3 bases, J lost 0 bases, and 13 bases lay in between.

The genes are TRBV5-1 and TRBJ1-6, with D perhaps matching TRBD1 (6 bases). Trimming removed 3 bases at V and 9 bases at J, with 16 bases between. The CDR3 loop spans 15 amino acids. The germline V gene has CDR1 SGHRS and CDR2 YFSETQ. CDR3 protein: CASSSEQGRISPLHF. The CDR3 DNA sequence: TGCGCCAGCAGCTCGGAACAGGGTCGGATTTCACCCCTCCACTTT.

This clone was seen a single time. The CDR3 nucleotides read TGTGCCAGCAGTTATGACCGCGCGAACACCGGGGAGCTGTTTTTT. Its translation: CASSYDRANTGELFF. The chain couples TRBV6-2 or TRBV6-3 to TRBJ2-2; D not certain. V lost 3 bases and J lost 0, with 8 bases in between. The CDR3 covers 15 residues. CDR1 and CDR2 (germline): MNHEY, SVGEGT.

In its sample, this clone ranks as hyperexpanded (1% or more). V usage is TRBV7-8 and J usage is TRBJ1-4; D gene ambiguous. Trimming pared 1 base from V and 3 bases from J, leaving 12 bases between. Germline-derived CDR1 and CDR2 are SGHVS and FQNEAQ. CDR3 length: 16 amino acids. In DNA, the CDR3 is TGTGCCAGCAGCTTAGGGGCCGGAAGTGCTAATGAAAAACTGTTTTTT. The encoded protein is CASSLGAGSANEKLFF.

This chain joins TRBV19 and TRBJ1-1, with D tentatively TRBD1 (6 bases). CDR1 and CDR2 (germline): LNHDA, SQIVND (reference sequence). The V end lost 1 base, the J end lost 3 bases, and 18 bases lay between the germline ends. The CDR3 extends over 17 amino acids. The CDR3 sequence: CASSIGGDKREYTEAFF. CDR3 DNA sequence: TGTGCCAGTAGTATAGGGGGGGACAAGAGGGAGTACACTGAAGCTTTCTTT.

The V gene is TRBV19, the J gene TRBJ1-2; D call uncertain. Germline V gives CDR1 LNHDA, CDR2 SQIVND (reference sequence). V lost 7 bases and J 6 bases, leaving 18 bases between the germline ends. The length of the CDR3 is 14 residues. The CDR3 coding sequence is TGTGCCAGTACCCCGGACGGCCGCTATGATGGCTACACCTTC. Protein: CASTPDGRYDGYTF.

This clone was seen more than once but under ten times. The CDR3 DNA reads as TGTGCCAGCAGTAGCACCGGGACTTACACAGATACGCAGTATTTT. Translating it yields CASSSTGTYTDTQYF. The V call is TRBV28, the J call TRBJ2-3; D is perhaps TRBD2 (6 bases). Trimming stripped 5 bases from V and 2 bases from J, with 14 bases between. The CDR3 is made up of 15 amino acids. Looked up from germline, CDR1 is MDHEN and CDR2 is SYDVKM. The full variable domain, in which reference TRBV28 and TRBJ2-3 provide the parts outside the CDR3, is DVKVTQSSRYLVKRTGEKVFLECVQDMDHENMFWYRQDPGLGLRLIYFSYDVKMKEKGDIPEGYSVSREKKERFSLILESASTNQTSMYLCASSSTGTYTDTQYFGPGTRLTVL.

V gene TRBV5-6 combines with J gene TRBJ2-1; TRBD2 aligns across 8 bases. The germline V gene has CDR1 SGHDT and CDR2 YYEEEE. The CDR3 sequence is 17 residues long. With V trimmed by 3 bases and J by 5 bases, 13 bases remained unmatched. The CDR3 nucleotides read TGTGCCAGCAGCTCACCGACACCGGGACTAGTAAACAATGAGCAGTTCTTC. Its protein is CASSSPTPGLVNNEQFF.

The gene calls are TRBV29-1 and TRBJ1-2, with D uncertain. The ends were cut back, 5 bases at V and 1 base at J, with 11 bases in the middle. Germline CDR1 SQVTM, CDR2 ANQGSEA. CDR3 length: 13 amino acids. CDR3: CSVWVAFNYGYTF. The CDR3 DNA follows: TGCAGCGTTTGGGTAGCATTTAACTATGGCTACACCTTC.

This chain joins TRBV2 and TRBJ1-4, with D hard to call. V was clipped by 8 bases and J by 8 bases, with 15 bases between them. The CDR3 runs 13 residues. Germline V lookup: CDR1 SNHLY, CDR2 FYNNEI. The CDR3 spells CASGLGRAEKLFF. CDR3 sequence (DNA): TGTGCCAGCGGATTAGGACGGGCCGAAAAACTGTTTTTT. The full variable domain, its missing parts supplied by reference TRBV2 and TRBJ1-4, is EPEVTQTPSHQVTQMGQEVILRCVPISNHLYFYWYRQILGQKVEFLVSFYNNEISEKSEIFDDQFSVERPDGSNFTLKIRSTKLEDSAMYFCASGLGRAEKLFFGSGTQLSVL.

V usage is TRBV7-9 and J usage is TRBJ2-7; 8 bases match TRBD2. The CDR3 is 15 amino acids. With 5 bases clipped from V and 0 bases from J, the junction kept 6 bases outside the gene matches. CDR1 is SEHNR, CDR2 FQNEAQ, per germline (reference sequence). The CDR3 loop is CASSRESGSSYEQYF. In nucleotides, the CDR3 is TGTGCCAGCAGCCGGGAGAGCGGGAGCTCCTACGAGCAGTACTTC.

The rearrangement joins TRBV3-1 (or the pseudogene TRBV3-2) to TRBJ2-4, with D maybe TRBD1 (6 bases). Trimming shortened V by 1 base and J by 3 bases, and 22 bases separated the two germline ends. The germline V gene has CDR1 LGHDT and CDR2 YNNKEL (reference sequence). The CDR3 contains 19 residues. The CDR3 spells CASSQGWAGVGFVKNIQYF. CDR3 coding DNA: TGTGCCAGCAGCCAAGGATGGGCAGGGGTGGGATTTGTCAAAAACATTCAGTACTTC.

The chain carries TRBV13 and TRBJ2-7, with D perhaps matching TRBD2 (6 bases). Germline values: CDR1 PRHDT, CDR2 FYEKMQ (reference sequence). The CDR3 is 14 residues long. Trimming removed 5 bases at V and 3 bases at J, with 14 bases between. The CDR3, as DNA: TGTGCCAGCAGCCCTGGGACTGACGGCTACGAGCAGTACTTC. It codes for CASSPGTDGYEQYF.

The sample holds one count of this clone. This chain uses TRBV9 with TRBJ2-1; D may match TRBD1 or TRBD2 (5 bases each). CDR3 length equals 16 residues. From germline, CDR1 is SGDLS and CDR2 YYNGEE. V lost 0 bases to trimming and J lost 7 bases, with 17 bases between them. The CDR3 region has the DNA TGTGCCAGCAGCGTAGCAAGGGGAGATGCTAGAAATGAGCAGTTCTTC. Residues: CASSVARGDARNEQFF. Looking up the rest from reference TRBV9 and TRBJ2-1 gives the full variable domain: DSGVTQTPKHLITATGQRVTLRCSPRSGDLSVYWYQQSLDQGLQFLIQYYNGEERAKGNILERFSAQQFPDLHSELNLSSLELGDSALYFCASSVARGDARNEQFFGPGTRLTVL.

The chain uses TRBV4-1 and TRBJ1-2; D unresolved. Trimming removed 4 bases from V and 0 bases from J, with 21 bases in between. The germline V gene encodes CDR1 MGHRA and CDR2 YSYEKL. The length of the CDR3 is 18 residues. CDR3 amino acids: CASSLTGLPVPTNYGYTF. The DNA of the CDR3 is TGCGCCAGCAGCCTAACCGGTCTGCCCGTGCCGACTAACTATGGCTACACCTTC.

This sequence joins TRBV6-6 and TRBJ2-3, with 10 bases identical to TRBD2. Unmatched junction bases numbered 10, after V lost 5 bases and J lost 2 bases. Germline values: CDR1 MNHNY, CDR2 SVGAGI (reference sequence). This CDR3 spans 17 amino acids. The CDR3 here is CASSRYWTSGNTDTQYF. In DNA form, the CDR3 reads TGTGCCAGCAGTCGATACTGGACTAGCGGCAACACAGATACGCAGTATTTT.

The gene calls are TRBV7-3 and TRBJ2-1; 10 nucleotides match TRBD1. The V segment lost 3 bases and the J segment 1 base; nucleotides outside the gene matches: 0. Germline V gives CDR1 SGHTA, CDR2 FQGTGA. This CDR3 comprises 15 residues. The CDR3 region has the DNA TGTGCCAGCAGCTTGGACAGGGGGTCCTACAATGAGCAGTTCTTC. This codes for CASSLDRGSYNEQFF.

This chain uses TRBV24-1 with TRBJ1-4; D call uncertain. This CDR3 is built from 15 residues. Trimming stripped 1 base from V and 3 bases from J, with 8 bases between. Germline V gives CDR1 KGHDR, CDR2 SFDVKD. The CDR3 sequence is CATSDFRDANEKLFF. The CDR3 nucleotides are TGTGCCACCAGTGATTTCCGGGATGCTAATGAAAAACTGTTTTTT.

The chain joins TRBV4-2 to TRBJ1-4; a possible D gene is TRBD1 (5 bases). This CDR3 spans 16 amino acids. In germline, CDR1 is LGHNA, CDR2 YNFKEQ. V dropped 1 base and J dropped 7 bases, with 16 bases sitting between them. As DNA, the CDR3 is TGTGCCAGCAGCCAAGTTGGGTCCAGGGCTAGTGAAAAACTGTTTTTT. Protein: CASSQVGSRASEKLFF.